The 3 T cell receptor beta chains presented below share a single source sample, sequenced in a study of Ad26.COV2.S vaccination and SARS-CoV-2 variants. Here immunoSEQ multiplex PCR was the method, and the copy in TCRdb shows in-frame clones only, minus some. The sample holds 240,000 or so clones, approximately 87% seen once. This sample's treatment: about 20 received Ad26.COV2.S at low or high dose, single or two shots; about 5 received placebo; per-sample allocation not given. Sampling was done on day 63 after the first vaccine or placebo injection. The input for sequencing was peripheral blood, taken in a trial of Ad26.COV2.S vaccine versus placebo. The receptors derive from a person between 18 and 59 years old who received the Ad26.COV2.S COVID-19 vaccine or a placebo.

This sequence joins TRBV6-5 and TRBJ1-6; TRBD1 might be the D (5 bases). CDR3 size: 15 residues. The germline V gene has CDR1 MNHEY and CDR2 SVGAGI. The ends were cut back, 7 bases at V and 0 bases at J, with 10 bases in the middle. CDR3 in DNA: TGTGCCAGCAACGCAGGGTACTCCTATAATTCACCCCTCCACTTT. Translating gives CASNAGYSYNSPLHF.

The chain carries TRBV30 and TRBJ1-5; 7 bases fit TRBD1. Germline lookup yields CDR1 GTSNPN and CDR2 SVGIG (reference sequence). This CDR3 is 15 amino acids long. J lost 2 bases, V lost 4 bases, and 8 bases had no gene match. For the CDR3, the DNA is TGTGCCTGGAACGGACAGGCGAACGGCAATCAGCCCCAGCATTTT. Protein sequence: CAWNGQANGNQPQHF.

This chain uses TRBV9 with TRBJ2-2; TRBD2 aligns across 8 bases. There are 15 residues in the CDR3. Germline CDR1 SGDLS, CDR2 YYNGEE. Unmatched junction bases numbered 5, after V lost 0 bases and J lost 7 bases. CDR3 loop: CASSVGISGNGELFF. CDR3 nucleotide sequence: TGTGCCAGCAGCGTAGGTATTAGCGGGAACGGGGAGCTGTTTTTT.